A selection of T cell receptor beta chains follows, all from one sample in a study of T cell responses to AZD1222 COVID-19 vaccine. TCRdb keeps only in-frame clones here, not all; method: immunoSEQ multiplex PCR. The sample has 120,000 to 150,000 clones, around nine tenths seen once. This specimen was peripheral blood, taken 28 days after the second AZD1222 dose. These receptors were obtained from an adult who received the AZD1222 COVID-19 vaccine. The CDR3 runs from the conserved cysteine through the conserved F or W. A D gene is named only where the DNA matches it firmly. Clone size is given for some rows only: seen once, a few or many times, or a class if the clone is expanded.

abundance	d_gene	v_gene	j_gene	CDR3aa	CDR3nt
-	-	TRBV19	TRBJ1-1	CASTYDTLNTEAFF	TGTGCCAGTACCTATGACACCCTGAACACTGAAGCTTTCTTT
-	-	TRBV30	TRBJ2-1	CAWTLTVEQFF	TGTGCCTGGACCCTGACGGTTGAGCAGTTCTTC
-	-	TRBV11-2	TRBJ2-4	CASSSPGSNIQYF	TGTGCCAGCAGCTCCCCGGGATCAAACATTCAGTACTTC
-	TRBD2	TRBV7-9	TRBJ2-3	CASSSGLVSTDTQYF	TGTGCCAGCAGCTCCGGACTAGTAAGCACAGATACGCAGTATTTT
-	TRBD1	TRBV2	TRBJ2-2	CASSEGTANTGELFF	TGTGCCAGCAGTGAGGGGACAGCGAACACCGGGGAGCTGTTTTTT
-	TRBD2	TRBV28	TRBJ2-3	CASSSARLAGGWRKDTDTQYF	TGTGCCAGCAGTTCCGCTAGACTAGCGGGTGGTTGGAGGAAGGACACAGATACGCAGTATTTT
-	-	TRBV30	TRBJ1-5	CAWSRQGNQPQHF	TGTGCCTGGAGTCGACAGGGCAATCAGCCCCAGCATTTT
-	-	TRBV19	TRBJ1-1	CATLTGNTEAFF	TGTGCCACCTTGACAGGGAACACTGAAGCTTTCTTT
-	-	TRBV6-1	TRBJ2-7	CASSDADYEQYF	TGTGCCAGCAGTGATGCCGATTACGAGCAGTACTTC
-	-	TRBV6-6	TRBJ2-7	CASTLRDNPYEQYF	TGTGCCAGCACCCTCCGGGACAACCCCTACGAGCAGTACTTC
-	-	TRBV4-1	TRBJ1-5	CASSQGPQGWSNQPQHF	TGCGCCAGCAGCCAAGGTCCCCAGGGTTGGAGCAATCAGCCCCAGCATTTT
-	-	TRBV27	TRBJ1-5	CASSPQGFNQPQHF	TGTGCCAGCAGTCCCCAGGGATTCAATCAGCCCCAGCATTTT
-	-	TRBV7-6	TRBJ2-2	CASSLDSGVYTGELFF	TGTGCCAGCAGCTTAGACTCAGGGGTCTACACCGGGGAGCTGTTTTTT
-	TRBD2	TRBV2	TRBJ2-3	CASKIAGGPTDTQYF	TGTGCCAGCAAGATAGCGGGAGGGCCCACAGATACGCAGTATTTT
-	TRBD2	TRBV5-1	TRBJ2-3	CASVRDRGENGDTQYF	TGCGCCAGCGTCCGGGACCGGGGGGAGAATGGGGATACGCAGTATTTT
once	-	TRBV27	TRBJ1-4	CASSLLGFGNEKLFF	TGTGCCAGCAGTTTATTGGGCTTCGGAAATGAAAAACTGTTTTTT
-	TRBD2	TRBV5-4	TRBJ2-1	CASSPGTSGGSSYNEQFF	TGTGCCAGCAGCCCGGGGACTAGCGGGGGGAGTTCCTACAATGAGCAGTTCTTC
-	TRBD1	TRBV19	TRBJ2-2	CASRWGTGTGELFF	TGTGCCAGTAGATGGGGGACAGGCACCGGGGAGCTGTTTTTT
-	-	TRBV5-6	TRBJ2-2	CASSLRRGASNTGELFF	TGTGCCAGCAGCCTTAGGAGGGGGGCTTCGAACACCGGGGAGCTGTTTTTT
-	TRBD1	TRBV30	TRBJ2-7	CAWSVTGVYEQYF	TGTGCCTGGAGTGTGACAGGGGTCTACGAGCAGTACTTC
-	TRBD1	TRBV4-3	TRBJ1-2	CASSPGQGKGYGYTF	TGCGCCAGCAGCCCTGGACAGGGTAAGGGCTATGGCTACACCTTC
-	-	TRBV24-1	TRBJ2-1	CATSEDRSGSNEQFF	TGTGCCACCAGTGAAGACCGATCTGGGTCCAATGAGCAGTTCTTC
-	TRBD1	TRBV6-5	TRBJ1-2	CASSSGGGILNYGYTF	TGTGCCAGCAGTTCAGGGGGCGGGATCTTGAACTATGGCTACACCTTC
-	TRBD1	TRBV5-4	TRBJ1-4	CASSMGQGSEKLFF	TGTGCCAGCAGCATGGGACAGGGTAGTGAAAAACTGTTTTTT
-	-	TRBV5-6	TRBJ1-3	CASEPGGEAGNTIYF	TGTGCCAGCGAGCCCGGGGGGGAGGCTGGAAACACCATATATTTT
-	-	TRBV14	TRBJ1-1	CASSQGGGRAMNTEAFF	TGTGCCAGCAGCCAAGGGGGCGGAAGGGCCATGAACACTGAAGCTTTCTTT
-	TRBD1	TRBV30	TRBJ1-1	CAWAGTGDTEAFF	TGTGCCTGGGCAGGGACAGGGGACACTGAAGCTTTCTTT
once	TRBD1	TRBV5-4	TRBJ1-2	CASRAWGGTGGAGYGYTF	TGTGCCAGCAGAGCCTGGGGGGGGACAGGGGGCGCTGGCTATGGCTACACCTTC
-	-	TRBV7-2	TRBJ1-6	CASSLPRQGSSPLHF	TGTGCCAGCAGCTTACCGCGGCAGGGGAGCTCACCCCTCCACTTT
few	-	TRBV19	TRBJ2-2	CASSMAGHTGELFF	TGTGCCAGTAGTATGGCCGGGCACACCGGGGAGCTGTTTTTT
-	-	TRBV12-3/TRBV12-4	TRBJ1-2	CASSLAGVEGYTF	TGTGCCAGCAGTTTAGCAGGGGTGGAAGGCTACACCTTC
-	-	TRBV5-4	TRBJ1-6	CASSLEVESALHF	TGTGCCAGCAGCTTGGAGGTGGAGTCGGCCCTCCACTTT
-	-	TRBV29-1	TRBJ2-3	CSYSLTDTQYF	TGCAGCTATTCACTAACAGATACGCAGTATTTT
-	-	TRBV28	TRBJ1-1	CASSFQGRGAFF	TGTGCCAGCAGTTTTCAGGGGAGGGGAGCTTTCTTT
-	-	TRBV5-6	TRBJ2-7	CASSFRDGFEQYF	TGTGCCAGCAGCTTCCGGGACGGTTTCGAGCAGTACTTC
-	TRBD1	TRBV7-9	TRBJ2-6	CASSLTGGWFYGANVLTF	TGTGCCAGCAGCTTAACAGGGGGCTGGTTCTATGGGGCCAACGTCCTGACTTTC
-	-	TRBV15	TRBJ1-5	CATSRDRGNQPQHF	TGTGCCACCAGCAGAGATCGGGGGAATCAGCCCCAGCATTTT
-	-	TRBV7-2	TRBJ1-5	CASSLGGGADGNQPQHF	TGTGCCAGCAGCTTAGGGGGAGGTGCGGATGGCAATCAGCCCCAGCATTTT
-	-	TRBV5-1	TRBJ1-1	CASSLGEMNTEAFF	TGCGCCAGCAGCTTGGGGGAGATGAACACTGAAGCTTTCTTT
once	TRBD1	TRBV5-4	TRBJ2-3	CASSLAGTGETDTQYF	TGTGCCAGCAGCTTGGCCGGGACAGGGGAAACAGATACGCAGTATTTT
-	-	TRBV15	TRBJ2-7	CATAGVNEQYF	TGTGCCACTGCAGGGGTAAACGAGCAGTACTTC
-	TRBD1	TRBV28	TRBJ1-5	CASSTSGQGFGQPQHF	TGTGCCAGCAGCACCTCTGGACAGGGCTTCGGTCAGCCCCAGCATTTT
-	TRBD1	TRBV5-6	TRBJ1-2	CASPRGTANGYTF	TGTGCATCTCCCCGGGGGACAGCCAATGGCTACACCTTC
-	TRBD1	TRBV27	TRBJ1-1	CASRPGTGRTEAFF	TGTGCCAGCAGGCCAGGGACAGGGAGGACTGAAGCTTTCTTT
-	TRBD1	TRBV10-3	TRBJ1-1	CAISLTGEKTEAFF	TGTGCCATCAGCTTAACAGGGGAGAAAACTGAAGCTTTCTTT
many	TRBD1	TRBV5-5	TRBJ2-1	CASSFYTGGLGNEQFF	TGTGCCAGCAGCTTCTACACAGGGGGTCTAGGCAATGAGCAGTTCTTC
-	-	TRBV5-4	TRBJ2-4	CASSSPLQGDGIQYF	TGTGCCAGCAGCTCACCCTTACAGGGCGACGGCATTCAGTACTTC
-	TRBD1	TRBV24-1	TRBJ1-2	CATSEGGQLYGYTF	TGTGCCACCAGTGAGGGGGGACAGCTTTATGGCTACACCTTC
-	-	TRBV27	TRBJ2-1	CASSITLQYYNEQFF	TGTGCCAGCAGTATCACATTGCAGTACTACAATGAGCAGTTCTTC
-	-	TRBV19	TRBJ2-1	CASSPVQGGFNEQFF	TGTGCCAGTAGTCCAGTTCAGGGTGGGTTCAATGAGCAGTTCTTC
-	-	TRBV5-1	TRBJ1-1	CASRLSVSDTEAFF	TGCGCCAGCAGGCTAAGTGTATCGGACACTGAAGCTTTCTTT
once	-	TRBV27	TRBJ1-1	CASSLRDTTEAFF	TGTGCCAGCAGTCTCCGGGACACAACTGAAGCTTTCTTT
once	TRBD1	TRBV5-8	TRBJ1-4	CASNSDRGNEKLFF	TGTGCCAGCAACTCCGACAGGGGGAACGAAAAACTGTTTTTT
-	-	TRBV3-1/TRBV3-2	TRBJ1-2	CASSPSTGIRYGYTF	TGTGCCAGCAGCCCCTCGACAGGAATCCGCTATGGCTACACCTTC